This record looks at one TCR beta chain sequence and its context. Its matching antigen is unknown. These data belong to a study of T cells expressing NK-cell markers. The study's findings and limits: These clonotypes also led the CD3+CD56-NKG2C+ fraction in a handful of donors.

TCRdb re-called the 5' RACE reads; every CDR3 protein appears as one record, without DNA. The sample includes 300,000 to 500,000 distinct CDR3 sequences. There are 15 residues in the CDR3. Germline V gene data show CDR1 as MDHEN and CDR2 as SYDVKM. The clonotype originates from a woman aged 45-65 years in good health. The chain couples TRBV28 to TRBJ2-1; TCRdb outputs TRBD1, but without DNA this stays unchecked. Sequencing was done on a sample of blood T cells: a sorted CD56 or NKG2C T cell subset, CD4+ or CD8+ T cells, or bulk PBMC T cells (not recorded which). This CDR3 is CASSLEGGNYNEQFF.